This TCR beta chain was observed in a study of blood T cell repertoires in COVID-19. Across the whole study: Acute and convalescent COVID-19 specimens originated in the United States, Italy and Spain. In each case, the material was cDNA or gDNA derived from T cells, B-cell-depleted T cells, or PBMCs.

Original processing methods: For nucleated cells, counts were estimated from reference gene primer amplification. Assay: immunoSEQ multiplex PCR; the TCRdb copy retains only in-frame clones and omits some. The V and J calls and the clone size are those of that table, but D and trimming were determined from the DNA. The sample yields 77,000 or so clones, about 70% seen once. Trimming removed 2 bases from V and 3 bases from J; junction bases left unmatched: 9. Germline V lookup: CDR1 GTSNPN, CDR2 SVGIG (reference sequence). This CDR3 is 15 amino acids long. Material: peripheral blood. V is TRBV30 and J is TRBJ1-2, with 7 bases aligning to TRBD1. The receptor's source is an elderly woman with active or convalescent COVID-19. The chain's CDR3 is CAWSTPGQIYYGYTF. The CDR3, as DNA: TGTGCCTGGAGTACTCCGGGACAGATTTACTATGGCTACACCTTC.